The 24 T cell receptor beta chains below all came from one sample that was sequenced in a study of patients and donors after allogeneic stem cell transplantation. Using its own MiXCR run on the RT-PCR reads, TCRdb lists one record per CDR3 protein. The data show about 4,200 distinct CDR3 sequences, roughly a sixth seen once. The sequenced material came from blood, either unsorted or a sorted T cell fraction (not recorded which). These receptors were taken from a human donor who was either an allogeneic HSCT recipient or a stem cell or donor lymphocyte infusion donor (not recorded which). It is not recorded whose cells these are; they may come from a transplant donor.

This chain joins TRBV20-1 and TRBJ1-6, with unresolved D. Germline CDR1 reads DFQATT; CDR2 reads SNEGSKA (reference sequence). Trimming stripped 3 bases from V and 0 bases from J, with 12 bases between. This CDR3 has 16 residues. The CDR3 region is CSASRLLSSYNSPLHF. The CDR3 region has the DNA TGCAGTGCTAGTCGACTCTTGAGCTCCTATAATTCACCCCTCCACTTT.

The rearrangement links TRBV18 to TRBJ2-2; D call uncertain. CDR1 and CDR2 from the germline V gene are KGHSH and LQKENI. The V and J ends lost 2 bases and 5 bases respectively, with 6 bases between them. The CDR3 extends over 13 amino acids. In DNA, the CDR3 is TGTGCCAGCTCACCAGAAGGAACCGGGGAGCTGTTTTTT. Translating gives CASSPEGTGELFF. The complete variable domain, with remaining parts taken from reference TRBV18 and TRBJ2-2, reads NAGVMQNPRHLVRRRGQEARLRCSPMKGHSHVYWYRQLPEEGLKFMVYLQKENIIDESGMPKERFSAEFPKEGPSILRIQQVVRGDSAAYFCASSPEGTGELFFGEGSRLTVL.

This clonotype has a handful of counts. The chain employs TRBV5-1 and TRBJ1-2, with D possibly matching TRBD1 (5 bases). The CDR3 is 15 residues long. V was cut by 3 bases and J by 7 bases, with 19 bases left in between. Germline V gives CDR1 SGHRS, CDR2 YFSETQ. The CDR3 DNA reads as TGCGCCAGCAGCTCGACCGGGACTCCTGTTGGTGGCTACACCTTC. Its protein is CASSSTGTPVGGYTF.

This clonotype is medium-sized within its sample. The chain links TRBV6-1 to TRBJ1-1; D gene unclear. Germline V gene lookup returns CDR1 MNHNS and CDR2 SASEGT. V was clipped by 4 bases and J by 2 bases, with 8 bases between them. This CDR3 region has 13 residues. The CDR3: CASSANRNTEAFF. In DNA, the CDR3 is TGTGCCAGCAGTGCTAACAGAAACACTGAAGCTTTCTTT.

The CDR3 is CASSRTAGYTF. The CDR3 bases are TGTGCCAGCAGCCGGACCGCTGGCTACACCTTC. V usage is TRBV5-6 and J usage is TRBJ1-2; no reliable D call. This CDR3 comprises 11 residues. The ends were cut back, 4 bases at V and 7 bases at J, with 8 bases in the middle. CDR1 SGHDT and CDR2 YYEEEE come from the germline V gene.

This clonotype was recorded at least ten times. The chain has TRBV5-1 and TRBJ1-3; D is unresolved. V was shortened by 5 bases and J by 0 bases, with 9 bases between the two germline ends. This CDR3 is built from 14 residues. Germline V gene data show CDR1 as SGHRS and CDR2 as YFSETQ. CDR3 bases: TGCGCCAGCAGACTGGGCTTCTCTGGAAACACCATATATTTT. Translated: CASRLGFSGNTIYF.

The V and J genes are TRBV20-1 and TRBJ2-7, with D possibly being TRBD1 (6 bases). The CDR3 is 11 amino acids. Trimming stripped 6 bases from V and 2 bases from J, with 8 bases between. CDR1 is DFQATT and CDR2 is SNEGSKA in the germline V gene (reference sequence). CDR3 coding DNA: TGCAGTGCGGGGGCCCCCTACGAGCAGTACTTC. It specifies CSAGAPYEQYF.

Worth noting for this clonotype: The CDR3 end shows no conserved phenylalanine or tryptophan, and so a read error is likely. J is TRBJ2-7 and V is TRBV28; D gene uncertain. CDR1 and CDR2 (germline): MDHEN, SYDVKM. V shed 10 bases and J shed 3 bases, with 13 bases lying between them. The CDR3 has 12 residues. The CDR3 reads CATVGYIYEQYS. The CDR3 DNA is TGTGCCACGGTCGGCTACATCTACGAGCAGTACTCC.

The rearrangement uses TRBV28 and TRBJ2-1, with D possibly matching TRBD2 (5 bases). The CDR3 is 12 amino acids. Germline CDR1 reads MDHEN; CDR2 reads SYDVKM. The V gene lost 6 bases and the J gene lost 14 bases, with 17 bases spanning the gap. The CDR3 is CASRSDFQYKFF. The CDR3 nucleotides are TGTGCCAGCAGATCGGACTTTCAGTATAAGTTCTTC.

The sample holds a few counts of this clonotype. DNA of the CDR3: TGCGCCAGCAGCCAAGATCTGATCCAGCTTAATTCACCCCTCCACTTT. It translates to CASSQDLIQLNSPLHF. The rearrangement uses TRBV4-1 and TRBJ1-6; no reliable D call. The CDR3 is 16 amino acids. CDR1 and CDR2 from the germline V gene are MGHRA and YSYEKL. With 0 bases removed from V and 6 bases from J, the gap between germline ends came to 12 bases.

The J gene is TRBJ1-3, the V gene TRBV4-1; D uncertain. The germline V gene encodes CDR1 MGHRA and CDR2 YSYEKL. CDR3 length equals 16 residues. V lost 1 base, J lost 0 bases, and 10 bases lay in between. CDR3 region: CASSQVTPISGNTIYF. In nucleotides, the CDR3 is TGCGCCAGCAGCCAAGTGACACCAATCTCTGGAAACACCATATATTTT.

This clonotype was detected only a few times. The chain employs TRBV9 and TRBJ2-5; 9 positions match TRBD2. Germline CDR1 reads SGDLS; CDR2 reads YYNGEE. J was trimmed by 4 bases and V by 3 bases; bases with no gene match: 4. The CDR3 is made up of 14 amino acids. The CDR3 sequence: CASSEGLAGETQYF. CDR3 in DNA: TGTGCCAGCAGCGAGGGACTAGCCGGAGAGACCCAGTACTTC.

This clonotype has ten or more counts. The rearrangement links TRBV5-1 to TRBJ1-2, with a weak D call TRBD1 (6 bases). Per the germline V gene, CDR1 is SGHRS and CDR2 is YFSETQ. Trimming removed 2 bases at V and 4 bases at J, with 6 bases between. The CDR3 sequence is 12 residues long. The CDR3 DNA reads TGCGCCAGCAGCTTCAGGGGCTATGGCTACACCTTC. Translation: CASSFRGYGYTF.

This clonotype was seen at least ten times. The rearrangement links TRBV5-5 to TRBJ1-5; TRBD1 is a possible D gene (5 bases). The CDR3 sequence is 14 residues long. Trimming took off 7 bases at V and 6 bases at J, with 17 bases between the two ends. Germline V gene sequence: CDR1 SGHKS, CDR2 YYEKEE (reference sequence). CDR3 nucleotides: TGTGCCAGCGGCATGATGGGGGGAGGTCAGCCCCAGCATTTT. Translated, it gives CASGMMGGGQPQHF.

This clonotype was detected a few times. The chain is built from TRBV5-1 and TRBJ2-2, with a possible D match to TRBD2 (6 bases). Germline V gives CDR1 SGHRS, CDR2 YFSETQ. V was trimmed by 3 bases and J by 4 bases, leaving 16 bases between them. The CDR3 runs to 16 residues. DNA of the CDR3: TGCGCCAGCAGCTCACCTCCGGGACTCTCCACCGGGGAGCTGTTTTTT. As protein: CASSSPPGLSTGELFF. Filled out from reference TRBV5-1 and TRBJ2-2, the complete variable domain reads KAGVTQTPRYLIKTRGQQVTLSCSPISGHRSVSWYQQTPGQGLQFLFEYFSETQRNKGNFPGRFSGRQFSNSRSEMNVSTLELGDSALYLCASSSPPGLSTGELFFGEGSRLTVL.

This clonotype was recorded at least ten times. The chain employs TRBV6-6 and TRBJ1-4; D is undetermined. CDR1 is MNHNY and CDR2 is SVGAGI in the germline V gene (reference sequence). Trimming cost V 0 bases and J 4 bases, with 12 bases left between them. The CDR3 loop spans 16 amino acids. The CDR3 region has the DNA TGTGCCAGCAGTTACTCGAAAAGTTTCTATAATGAAAAACTGTTTTTT. Translation: CASSYSKSFYNEKLFF.

In its sample, this clonotype was seen a few times. This sequence joins TRBV12-3 or TRBV12-4 and TRBJ1-3; D ambiguous. The CDR3 has 17 amino acids. V lost 2 bases to trimming and J lost 0 bases, with 14 bases between them. The CDR3 DNA sequence: TGTGCCAGCAGTTTACTCCGGAGGCCTCTCTCTGGAAACACCATATATTTT. It yields the protein CASSLLRRPLSGNTIYF.

This clonotype was detected many times. The chain combines TRBV27 with TRBJ2-2; possibly TRBD1 for D (6 bases). Trimming pared 7 bases from V and 2 bases from J, leaving 20 bases between. This CDR3 has 17 residues. Germline values: CDR1 MNHEY, CDR2 SMNVEV (reference sequence). CDR3 sequence (DNA): TGTGCCAGCAAACCCGGTTGGGGGCAGGACAACACCGGGGAGCTGTTTTTT. This sequence encodes CASKPGWGQDNTGELFF.

This clonotype was counted a few times. The chain couples TRBV24-1 to TRBJ2-1, with 8 bases that match TRBD1. Germline V gene lookup returns CDR1 KGHDR and CDR2 SFDVKD. The CDR3 has 16 residues. Trimming removed 4 bases from V and 0 bases from J; junction bases left unmatched: 4. The CDR3 DNA follows: TGTGCCACCAGTGAGCCTACAGGGGGCTCCTACAATGAGCAGTTCTTC. It is translated as CATSEPTGGSYNEQFF.

A few counts support this clonotype. V gene TRBV19 combines with J gene TRBJ2-3; D is perhaps TRBD2 (5 bases). Germline CDR1 and CDR2: LNHDA and SQIVND (reference sequence). V gave up 6 bases and J gave up 1 base, with 14 bases separating them. This CDR3 region has 15 residues. The CDR3 coding sequence is TGTGCCAGTAGCCTGGGAGACGGCCGCACAGATACGCAGTATTTT. This translates into CASSLGDGRTDTQYF.

In this sample, this clonotype turned up many times. The V and J genes are TRBV15 and TRBJ1-2; D remains unclear. The CDR3 has 13 amino acids. Germline V lookup: CDR1 LNHNV, CDR2 YYDKDF (reference sequence). V dropped 3 bases and J dropped 4 bases, with 9 bases sitting between them. The CDR3 region is CATSSGRSYGYTF. The CDR3 DNA reads TGTGCCACCAGCAGCGGACGGTCCTATGGCTACACCTTC.

The rearrangement uses TRBV24-1 and TRBJ2-7, with TRBD1 identical over 7 bases. This CDR3 region has 12 residues. V gave up 7 bases and J gave up 2 bases; unmatched junction bases: 1. CDR1 is KGHDR, CDR2 SFDVKD, per germline. The CDR3 protein is CATRTGPYEQYF. The CDR3 DNA sequence: TGTGCCACCAGGACAGGGCCCTACGAGCAGTACTTC.

Ten or more counts support this clonotype. The chain has TRBV28 and TRBJ1-5; D uncertain. This CDR3 comprises 15 residues. V lost 5 bases and J 2 bases, leaving 13 bases between the germline ends. CDR1 and CDR2 from the germline V gene are MDHEN and SYDVKM. The chain's CDR3 is CASSPPAIGNQPQHF. As DNA, the CDR3 is TGTGCCAGCAGTCCCCCGGCTATTGGCAATCAGCCCCAGCATTTT.

This clonotype has ten or more counts. The chain joins TRBV5-1 to TRBJ1-1; TRBD1 matches 8 bases. From germline, CDR1 is SGHRS and CDR2 YFSETQ. The CDR3 spans 15 residues. The V segment lost 0 bases and the J segment 7 bases; nucleotides outside the gene matches: 8. CDR3 protein: CASSLGQGMTGEAFF. For the CDR3, the DNA is TGCGCCAGCAGCTTGGGACAGGGGATGACGGGTGAAGCTTTCTTT.